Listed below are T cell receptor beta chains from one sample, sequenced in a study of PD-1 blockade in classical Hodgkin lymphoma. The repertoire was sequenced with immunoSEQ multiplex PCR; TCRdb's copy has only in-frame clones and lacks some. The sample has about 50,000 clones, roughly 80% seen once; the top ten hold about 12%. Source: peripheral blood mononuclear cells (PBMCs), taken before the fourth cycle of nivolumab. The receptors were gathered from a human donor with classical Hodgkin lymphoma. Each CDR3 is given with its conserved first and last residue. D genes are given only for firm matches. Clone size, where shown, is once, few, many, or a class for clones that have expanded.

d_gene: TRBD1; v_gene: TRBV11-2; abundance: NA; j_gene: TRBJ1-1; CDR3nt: TGTGCCAGCAGCACGGACAGGGTCGGTGAAGCTTTCTTT; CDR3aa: CASSTDRVGEAFF
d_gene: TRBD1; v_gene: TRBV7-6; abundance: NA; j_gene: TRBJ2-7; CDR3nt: TGTGCCAGCAGCGCGGGACAGGGGAACGTCGGCTACGAGCAGTACTTC; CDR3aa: CASSAGQGNVGYEQYF
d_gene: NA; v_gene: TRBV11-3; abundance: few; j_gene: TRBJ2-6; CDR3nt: TGTGCCAGCAGCTTGGATTCCCTTCGCTCTGGGGCCAACGTCCTGACTTTC; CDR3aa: CASSLDSLRSGANVLTF
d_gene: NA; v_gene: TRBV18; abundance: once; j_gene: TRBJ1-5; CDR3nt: TGTGCCAGCTCCTCGGATGCGACAGGCTCCAATCAGCCCCAGCATTTT; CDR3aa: CASSSDATGSNQPQHF
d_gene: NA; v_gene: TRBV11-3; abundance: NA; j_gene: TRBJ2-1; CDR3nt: TGTGCCAGCAGCCATAATACCGGGACACCTAACAATGAGCAGTTCTTC; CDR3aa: CASSHNTGTPNNEQFF
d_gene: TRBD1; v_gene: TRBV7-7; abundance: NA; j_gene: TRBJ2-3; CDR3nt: TGTGCTAGCAGCCCCGGGACAGGGGGCACAGATACGCAGTATTTT; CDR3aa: CASSPGTGGTDTQYF
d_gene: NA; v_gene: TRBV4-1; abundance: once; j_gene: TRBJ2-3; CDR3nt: TGCGCCAGCAGCCAAGATTATACGCAGTATTTT; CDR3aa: CASSQDYTQYF
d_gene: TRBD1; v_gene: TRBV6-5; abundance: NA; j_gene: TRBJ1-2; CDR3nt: TGTGCCAGCAGCAACGGGGGACAGGGTTATGGCTACACCTTC; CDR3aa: CASSNGGQGYGYTF
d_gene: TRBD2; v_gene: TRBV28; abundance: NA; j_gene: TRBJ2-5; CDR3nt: TGTGCCAGCAGTTTAAGCGGGGCTGGGGGGGAGACCCAGTACTTC; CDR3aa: CASSLSGAGGETQYF
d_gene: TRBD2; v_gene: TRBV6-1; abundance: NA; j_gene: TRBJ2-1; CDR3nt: TGTGCCAGCAGTGAAGAAGCGGGATACCTCTTGGATGAGCAGTTCTTC; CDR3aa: CASSEEAGYLLDEQFF
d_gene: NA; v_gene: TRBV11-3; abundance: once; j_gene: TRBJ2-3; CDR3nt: TGTGCCAGCAGCTTCTCAGGGGTCCTTAGCACAGATACGCAGTATTTT; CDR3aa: CASSFSGVLSTDTQYF
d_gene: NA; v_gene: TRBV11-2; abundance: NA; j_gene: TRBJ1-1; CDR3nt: TGTGCCAGCAGCTTCAATACAGGGTTAACTGAAGCTTTCTTT; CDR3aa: CASSFNTGLTEAFF
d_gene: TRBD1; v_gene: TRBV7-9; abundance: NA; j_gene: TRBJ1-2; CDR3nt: TGTGCCAGCAGCTTAGAGGAAGGGGGCAACTATGGCTACACCTTC; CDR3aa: CASSLEEGGNYGYTF
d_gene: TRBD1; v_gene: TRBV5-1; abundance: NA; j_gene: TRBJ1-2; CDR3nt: TGCGCCAGCAGCTTGGCCGGGACAGGTGATGGCTACACCTTC; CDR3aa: CASSLAGTGDGYTF
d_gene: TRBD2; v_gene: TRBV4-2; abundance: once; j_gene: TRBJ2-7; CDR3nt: TGTGCCAGCAGCCAAGTGGGCCCTATTCCGGGGGGTGTTGGGGGGTCCTACGAGCAGTACTTC; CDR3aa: CASSQVGPIPGGVGGSYEQYF
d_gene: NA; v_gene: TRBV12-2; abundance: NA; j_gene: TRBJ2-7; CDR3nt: TGTGCAAGTCGCCCGACAGAGAGGCCGGGCGAGCAGTACTTC; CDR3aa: CASRPTERPGEQYF
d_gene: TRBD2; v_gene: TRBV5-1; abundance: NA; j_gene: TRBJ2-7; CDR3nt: TGCGCCAGCAGCTTGCGCTTTACTAGCGGGAGGACATACGAGCAGTACTTC; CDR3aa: CASSLRFTSGRTYEQYF
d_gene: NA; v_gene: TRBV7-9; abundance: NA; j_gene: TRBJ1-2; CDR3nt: TGTGCCAGCAGCTTAGGTATAGGGGACTATGGCTACACCTTC; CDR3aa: CASSLGIGDYGYTF
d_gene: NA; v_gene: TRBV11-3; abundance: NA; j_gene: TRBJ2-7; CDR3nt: TGTGCCAGCAGCTTAGATTCTTCTGGCGACGAGCAGTACTTC; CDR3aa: CASSLDSSGDEQYF
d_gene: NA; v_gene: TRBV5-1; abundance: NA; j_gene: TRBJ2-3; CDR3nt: TGCGCCAGCAGCTTGGAACGAGGAGGCACAGATACGCAGTATTTT; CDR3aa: CASSLERGGTDTQYF
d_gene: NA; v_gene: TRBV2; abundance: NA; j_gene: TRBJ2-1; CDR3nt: TGTGCCAGCCGATTGCCCCCGGGGCTCAATGAGCAGTTCTTC; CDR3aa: CASRLPPGLNEQFF
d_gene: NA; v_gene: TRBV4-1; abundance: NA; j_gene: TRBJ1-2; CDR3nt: TGCGCCAGCAGCCAAGATGTGTACTATGGCTACACCTTC; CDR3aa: CASSQDVYYGYTF
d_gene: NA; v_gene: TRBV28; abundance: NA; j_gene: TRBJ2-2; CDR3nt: TGTGCCAGCAGTTTAAAGAGGGCACTGAACACCGGGGAGCTGTTTTTT; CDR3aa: CASSLKRALNTGELFF
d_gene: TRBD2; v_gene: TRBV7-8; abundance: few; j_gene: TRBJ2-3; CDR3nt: TGTGCCAGCAGACCCCCCCTACGGGAGGGCGCAGATACGCAGTATTTT; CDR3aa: CASRPPLREGADTQYF
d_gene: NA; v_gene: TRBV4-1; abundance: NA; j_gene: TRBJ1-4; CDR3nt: TGCGCCAGCAGCCAAGAGGGGGGAGGGGAAAAACTGTTTTTT; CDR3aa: CASSQEGGGEKLFF
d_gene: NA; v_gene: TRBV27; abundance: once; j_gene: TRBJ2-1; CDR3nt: TGTGCCAGCAGTATTATACCCCGGGCCCCCTGGGATGCTAGTTCTTACAATGAGCAGTTCTTC; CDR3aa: CASSIIPRAPWDASSYNEQFF